The sequence of this TCR beta chain was determined in a study of blood T cell repertoires in COVID-19. Study-wide context: Whether acute or convalescent, the COVID-19 samples came from the United States, Italy and Spain. PBMCs, B-cell-depleted T cells, or T cells were the source of the cDNA or gDNA that made up the material.

The V end was cut by 1 base, the J end by 7 bases, with 16 bases between. Germline-derived CDR1 and CDR2 are MGHRA and YSYEKL. The CDR3 covers 15 residues. Original handling: Estimation of nucleated cell counts relied on the amplification of reference gene primers. Clones were read by immunoSEQ multiplex PCR, and TCRdb kept only the in-frame ones, dropping some. The DNA gave D and trimming, while V, J and clone size come from that table. Here the sample spans around 170,000 clones, around 90% being singletons. Sequenced input: peripheral blood. This chain uses TRBV4-1 with TRBJ1-2, with D hard to call. This TCR derives from a man aged 60 to 69 with acute or convalescent COVID-19. Here the CDR3 reads CASSQAPSDNGGYTF. The CDR3 bases are TGCGCCAGCAGCCAAGCCCCCAGTGATAATGGTGGCTACACCTTC.